The clone carrying this T cell receptor beta chain has a handful of counts. The data belong to a study of human T cells and chemical hapten exposure. MiXCR was run by TCRdb on the RACE reads, yielding one entry per CDR3 protein. This table holds 300,000 to 450,000 distinct CDR3 sequences, about 5.4% found once. CDR1 and CDR2 (germline): SGHRS, YFSETQ. The CDR3 has 16 residues. V was cut by 4 bases and J by 3 bases, with 17 bases left in between. The sample's time point: pre-sensitization, week 0. The treatment was: therapeutic diphenylcyclopropenone sensitization with weekly scalp DPC. The rearrangement uses TRBV5-1 and TRBJ1-5; the D is unclear. The specimen comprised whole blood, sampled in connection with sensitization to the hapten diphenylcyclopropenone (DPC). This sequence was found in a woman aged 18-29 years with alopecia areata. Some clones in this sample may be carry-over from other donors' samples. CDR3 amino acids: CASSLISVRVNQPQHF. DNA of the CDR3: TGCGCCAGCAGCCTTATCAGCGTACGGGTCAATCAGCCCCAGCATTTT.